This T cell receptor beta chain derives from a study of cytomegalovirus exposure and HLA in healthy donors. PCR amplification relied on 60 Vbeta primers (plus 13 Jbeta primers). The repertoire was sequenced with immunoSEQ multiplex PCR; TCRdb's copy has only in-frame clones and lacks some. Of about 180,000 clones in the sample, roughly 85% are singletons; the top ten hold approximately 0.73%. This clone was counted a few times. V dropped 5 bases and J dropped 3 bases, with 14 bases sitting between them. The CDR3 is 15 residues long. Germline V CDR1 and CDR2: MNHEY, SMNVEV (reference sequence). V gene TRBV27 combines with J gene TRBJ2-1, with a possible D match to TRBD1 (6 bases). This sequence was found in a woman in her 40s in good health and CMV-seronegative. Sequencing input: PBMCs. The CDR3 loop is CASSPRTANYNEQFF. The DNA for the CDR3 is TGTGCCAGCAGTCCGCGGACAGCCAACTACAATGAGCAGTTCTTC.